Listed here are 7 T cell receptor beta chains from one sample, sequenced in a study of blood T cells in healthy people across ages (dated by TCRdb to between 2015 and 2017). Libraries were made using 5' RACE. The run used an Illumina HiSeq 2500. The second PCR ran for roughly 7 to 11 cycles and used a J-beta primer mix along with a sample-barcoded 5' primer. TCRdb reprocessed the public reads (quality trimming at Q25 with fastp, clone calling with MiXCR) and kept in-frame beta chains. When rows share a CDR3 protein, they turn into one entry using the most common DNA and genes. In all, the sample holds about 690,000 distinct CDR3 sequences, and approximately 40% of those were seen once. The leading ten clones occupy 25% to 35% of the sample. Sequencing was carried out using blood. The receptors stem from an elderly man in good health.

This chain links TRBV11-2 with TRBJ2-3; weak D call: TRBD2 (6 bases). V was shortened by 5 bases and J by 4 bases, with 16 bases between the two germline ends. The germline V gene has CDR1 SGHAT and CDR2 FQNNGV. The CDR3 runs 15 residues. CDR3 region: CASSENRASADTQYF. CDR3 coding DNA: TGTGCCAGCAGCGAGAACAGAGCTAGCGCAGATACGCAGTATTTT.

This clonotype was observed a handful of times. In nucleotides, the CDR3 is TGTGCCAGCAGCGCCCTGGGGTCCTATGGCTACACCTTC. This gives the protein CASSALGSYGYTF. The chain carries TRBV9 and TRBJ1-2; no definite D call. Germline V gives CDR1 SGDLS, CDR2 YYNGEE. The CDR3 is 13 amino acids. V gave up 3 bases and J gave up 4 bases, with 10 bases separating them.

The V call is TRBV7-2, the J call TRBJ2-4, with 7 bases identical to TRBD1. The DNA end lines up better with TRBJ2-7; the J call may be wrong. Germline V gene lookup returns CDR1 SGHTA and CDR2 FQGNSA. This CDR3 has 15 residues. The CDR3 region is CASSPSQGDVYEQYF. CDR3 bases: TGTGCCAGCAGCCCCTCGCAGGGGGATGTGTACGAGCAGTACTTC.

V and J are TRBV7-2 and TRBJ1-5; the D gene is possibly TRBD1 (6 bases). CDR1 SGHTA and CDR2 FQGNSA come from the germline V gene. The length of the CDR3 is 14 residues. The V gene lost 6 bases and the J gene lost 3 bases, with 12 bases spanning the gap. DNA of the CDR3: TGTGCCAGCAGAATCCAGGGGAACAATCAGCCCCAGCATTTT. Residues: CASRIQGNNQPQHF.

The chain links TRBV6-2 or TRBV6-3 to TRBJ2-5; either TRBD1 or TRBD2 may supply D (5 bases each). Deletions cut 4 bases from V and 0 bases from J, with 15 bases between. This CDR3 is built from 16 residues. Per the germline V gene, CDR1 is MNHEY and CDR2 is SVGEGT. The CDR3 DNA is TGTGCCAGCAGTTCCTGGGGCTTGCGGGACCAAGAGACCCAGTACTTC. It is translated as CASSSWGLRDQETQYF.

The rearrangement links TRBV20-1 to TRBJ1-3; perhaps TRBD1 as D (6 bases). CDR3 length: 12 amino acids. Germline V gives CDR1 DFQATT, CDR2 SNEGSKA (reference sequence). CDR3 protein: CGQGIRGNTIYF. The CDR3 DNA reads as TGCGGCCAGGGGATACGTGGAAACACCATATATTTT.

The J gene is TRBJ2-1, the V gene TRBV28; D is perhaps TRBD2 (5 bases). The CDR3 covers 17 residues. V lost 6 bases and J 4 bases, leaving 22 bases between the germline ends. CDR1 is MDHEN, CDR2 SYDVKM, per germline. The CDR3 sequence is CASSLSSRGSLYNEQFF. The CDR3 DNA reads TGTGCCAGCAGCTTGTCATCTCGGGGTTCCCTATACAATGAGCAGTTCTTC.